These T cell receptor beta chains were read from a single sample in a study of T cells after yellow fever vaccination. TCRdb ran MiXCR on the 5' RACE reads and lists one entry per CDR3 protein. The data contain just under 600,000 distinct CDR3 sequences, approximately 15% of them singletons. The sample consisted of PBMCs, taken on the day of the yellow fever booster vaccination. The receptors derive from a man aged 30 to 45 who received the YFV17D yellow fever vaccine. Each CDR3 is given with its conserved first and last residue. A D gene is named only where the DNA matches it firmly. Clone size, where shown, is once, few, many, or a class for clones that have expanded.

V	D	size	J	CDR3	DNA
TRBV6-1	TRBD2	few	TRBJ2-5	CASSHNTRLAGVQETQYF	TGTGCCAGCAGCCACAACACCAGACTAGCGGGTGTCCAAGAGACCCAGTACTTC
TRBV28	TRBD1	-	TRBJ2-3	CASSFQTGGTDTQYF	TGTGCCAGCAGTTTCCAAACAGGGGGCACAGATACGCAGTATTTT
TRBV18	-	-	TRBJ2-3	CASSLLSESTDTQYF	TGTGCCAGCTCACTTCTGTCGGAGAGCACAGATACGCAGTATTTT
TRBV5-1	-	few	TRBJ2-1	CASSLSLARNEQFF	TGCGCCAGCAGCTTATCCCTAGCAAGGAATGAGCAGTTCTTC
TRBV6-1	-	once	TRBJ2-5	CASNPYVGRGETQYF	TGTGCCAGCAATCCCTATGTCGGGAGAGGAGAGACCCAGTACTTC
TRBV5-6	TRBD1	few	TRBJ2-7	CASSYPGQGFKQYF	TGTGCCAGCAGCTACCCGGGACAGGGGTTCAAGCAGTACTTC
TRBV4-3	TRBD1	few	TRBJ2-2	CASSRGTGVWDTGELFF	TGCGCCAGCAGCCGCGGGACAGGGGTATGGGACACCGGGGAGCTGTTTTTT
TRBV5-5	-	few	TRBJ1-1	CASSSRPGAEAFF	TGTGCCAGCAGCTCCAGGCCCGGGGCTGAAGCTTTCTTT
TRBV27	-	few	TRBJ2-7	CASSPAGLNYEQYF	TGTGCCAGCAGTCCCGCGGGACTGAACTACGAGCAGTACTTC
TRBV6-2/TRBV6-3	-	-	TRBJ2-7	CASSYRASPTSYEQYF	TGTGCCAGCAGTTACCGGGCTAGCCCAACGTCCTACGAGCAGTACTTC
TRBV3-1	-	few	TRBJ2-5	CASSQGTAPGETQYF	TGTGCCAGCAGCCAAGGGACAGCACCGGGCGAGACCCAGTACTTC
TRBV24-1	-	-	TRBJ2-3	CATSDHGHADTQYF	TGTGCCACCAGTGACCACGGACACGCAGATACGCAGTATTTT
TRBV12-3/TRBV12-4	-	few	TRBJ1-6	CASSLQVGPYNSPLHF	TGTGCCAGCAGTTTACAAGTGGGCCCCTATAATTCACCCCTCCACTTT
TRBV19	-	-	TRBJ1-1	CASQNRVTEAFF	TGTGCCAGCCAGAACAGGGTTACTGAAGCTTTCTTT
TRBV14	TRBD1	many	TRBJ1-1	CASSQGTGSTEAFF	TGTGCCAGCAGCCAAGGGACAGGGTCCACTGAAGCTTTCTTT
TRBV20-1	TRBD1	many	TRBJ2-3	CSEQGADTQYF	TGCAGTGAACAGGGGGCAGATACGCAGTATTTT
TRBV5-5	-	few	TRBJ2-7	CASSPRRGRESEQYF	TGTGCCAGCAGCCCCCGCCGGGGACGGGAGTCCGAGCAGTACTTC
TRBV20-1	-	few	TRBJ1-6	CSAKTGTNNSPLHF	TGCAGTGCTAAGACAGGAACCAATAATTCACCCCTCCACTTT
TRBV24-1	-	-	TRBJ2-5	CATSDARDSRETQYF	TGTGCCACCAGTGATGCGCGGGACTCGCGAGAGACCCAGTACTTC
TRBV5-1	-	-	TRBJ2-7	CASSPQVGIDGSEQYF	TGCGCCAGCAGCCCGCAAGTTGGGATTGATGGTTCCGAGCAGTACTTC
TRBV10-3	-	few	TRBJ2-3	CAISESKADTQYF	TGTGCCATCAGTGAGTCTAAGGCAGATACGCAGTATTTT
TRBV20-1	-	-	TRBJ2-5	CSARVSPKRETQYF	TGCAGTGCTAGAGTCTCACCCAAGAGGGAGACCCAGTACTTC
TRBV7-2	TRBD2	many	TRBJ2-1	CASSFTSGTYNEQFF	TGTGCCAGCAGCTTCACTAGCGGCACCTACAATGAGCAGTTCTTC
TRBV7-8	-	few	TRBJ2-1	CASSREKLKWDEQFF	TGTGCCAGCAGCCGAGAGAAACTTAAGTGGGATGAGCAGTTCTTC
TRBV28	TRBD2	-	TRBJ2-1	CASSLAGEGRGEQFF	TGTGCCAGCAGTTTAGCGGGAGAGGGGCGCGGTGAGCAGTTCTTC
TRBV20-1	-	few	TRBJ2-1	CSARGPSTTVSYNEQFF	TGCAGTGCTAGAGGCCCCTCCACCACGGTCTCCTACAATGAGCAGTTCTTC
TRBV7-8	-	few	TRBJ2-2	CASSPPGPGGELFF	TGTGCCAGCAGCCCACCGGGACCTGGCGGGGAGCTGTTTTTT
TRBV14	TRBD2	few	TRBJ2-5	CASSFFSGSGMETQYF	TGTGCCAGCAGCTTTTTTAGCGGGAGTGGAATGGAGACCCAGTACTTC
TRBV11-2	-	few	TRBJ2-2	CASLYFGELFF	TGTGCCAGCCTATATTTCGGGGAGCTGTTTTTT
TRBV2	TRBD1	-	TRBJ2-6	CASSESGTGDISGANVLTF	TGTGCCAGCAGTGAATCGGGAACAGGGGATATCTCTGGGGCCAACGTCCTGACTTTC
TRBV20-1	TRBD2	many	TRBJ2-7	CSARVSREGNEQYF	TGCAGTGCTAGAGTTTCAAGGGAGGGAAACGAGCAGTACTTC